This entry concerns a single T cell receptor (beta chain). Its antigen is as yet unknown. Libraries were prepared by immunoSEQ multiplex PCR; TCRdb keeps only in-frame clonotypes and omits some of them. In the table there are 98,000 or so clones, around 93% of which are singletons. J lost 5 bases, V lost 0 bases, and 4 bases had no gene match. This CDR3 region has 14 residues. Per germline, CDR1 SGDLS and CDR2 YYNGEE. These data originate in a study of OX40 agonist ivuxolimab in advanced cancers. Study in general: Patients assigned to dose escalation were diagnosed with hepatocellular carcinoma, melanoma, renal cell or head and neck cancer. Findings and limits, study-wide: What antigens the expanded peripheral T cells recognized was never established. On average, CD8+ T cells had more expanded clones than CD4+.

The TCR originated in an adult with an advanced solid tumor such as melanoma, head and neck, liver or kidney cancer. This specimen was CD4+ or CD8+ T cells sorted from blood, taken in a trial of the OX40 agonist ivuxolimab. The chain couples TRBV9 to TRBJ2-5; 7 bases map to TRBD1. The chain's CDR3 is CASSVGLQGETQYF. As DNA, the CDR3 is TGTGCCAGCAGCGTAGGGTTACAGGGGGAGACCCAGTACTTC.